Listed here are 15 T cell receptor beta chains from one sample, sequenced in a study of blood T cell repertoires in COVID-19. The table came from immunoSEQ multiplex PCR; TCRdb's copy has only in-frame clones and leaves some out. Among some 210,000 clones, around 80% were seen once, and the ten largest hold 10% to 15%. Sequencing input: peripheral blood. The receptors were sampled from a woman aged 35 to 49 with acute or convalescent COVID-19.

V and J are TRBV19 and TRBJ2-3; possible D gene TRBD2, 6 bases. V shed 7 bases and J shed 3 bases, with 17 bases lying between them. CDR3 length: 15 residues. Germline CDR1 is LNHDA and CDR2 is SQIVND (reference sequence). The CDR3 nucleotides are TGTGCCAGTACCCCTCCGGGGGATCAGACAGATACGCAGTATTTT. Protein: CASTPPGDQTDTQYF.

This sequence joins TRBV7-8 and TRBJ2-1; D possibly corresponds to TRBD2 (5 bases). Germline V CDR1 and CDR2: SGHVS, FQNEAQ. Between the trimmed V and J ends, which lost 2 bases and 7 bases, there was a span of 12 bases. The CDR3 covers 14 residues. The CDR3 region has the DNA TGTGCCAGCAGCTTACAGGCGCTAGCTAATGAGCAGTTCTTC. Protein product: CASSLQALANEQFF.

The V call is TRBV2, the J call TRBJ2-7, with 12 nucleotides matching TRBD2. The CDR3 loop spans 15 amino acids. Germline CDR1 reads SNHLY; CDR2 reads FYNNEI. J gave up 4 bases and V 5 bases, and 6 bases lay outside the gene matches. For the CDR3, the DNA is TGTGCCAGCAGTCGGGTGACTAGCGGGAGTTACGAGCAGTACTTC. Translated, it gives CASSRVTSGSYEQYF.

V usage is TRBV14 and J usage is TRBJ2-7; D perhaps matches TRBD1 (5 bases). The V and J ends lost 1 base and 6 bases respectively, with 16 bases between them. Germline V gene sequence: CDR1 SGHDN, CDR2 FVKESK. The length of the CDR3 is 15 residues. CDR3 sequence: CASSQVHRGKGEQYF. In nucleotides, the CDR3 is TGTGCCAGCAGCCAAGTGCATAGGGGTAAGGGCGAGCAGTACTTC.

The chain couples TRBV7-3 to TRBJ2-7, with D perhaps TRBD1 (5 bases). V was clipped by 0 bases and J by 9 bases, with 18 bases between them. This CDR3 spans 15 amino acids. The germline V gene has CDR1 SGHTA and CDR2 FQGTGA. CDR3: CASSLTGATITGQYF. As DNA, the CDR3 is TGTGCCAGCAGCTTAACTGGGGCCACAATAACTGGGCAGTACTTC.

The V and J genes are TRBV10-3 and TRBJ2-7; D possibly corresponds to TRBD2 (6 bases). Between the trimmed V and J ends, which lost 3 bases and 3 bases, there was a span of 15 bases. This CDR3 is 15 amino acids long. The germline V gene has CDR1 ENHRY and CDR2 SYGVKD. The CDR3 is CAISEVGTGDYEQYF. CDR3 DNA: TGTGCCATCAGTGAAGTAGGGACGGGGGACTACGAGCAGTACTTC.

In its sample, this clone was seen a few times. The chain recombines TRBV7-3 with TRBJ1-1, with D perhaps TRBD1 (6 bases). The CDR3 runs 13 residues. Germline V gene lookup returns CDR1 SGHTA and CDR2 FQGTGA. Trimming shortened V by 3 bases and J by 7 bases, and 12 bases separated the two germline ends. Here the CDR3 DNA reads TGTGCCAGCAGCTTCAAGGACAGAAATGAAGCTTTCTTT. Translating gives CASSFKDRNEAFF.

The chain joins TRBV2 to TRBJ1-5; 7 bases are shared with TRBD1. The CDR3 has 16 residues. With V trimmed by 6 bases and J by 0 bases, 8 bases remained unmatched. Germline CDR1 reads SNHLY; CDR2 reads FYNNEI. The CDR3 loop reads CASRQGRLDSNQPQHF. The CDR3 DNA reads as TGTGCCAGCAGACAGGGGCGATTGGATAGCAATCAGCCCCAGCATTTT.

This sequence joins TRBV9 and TRBJ1-3; no clear D gene. This CDR3 is built from 15 residues. Germline-derived CDR1 and CDR2 are SGDLS and YYNGEE. V dropped 4 bases and J dropped 0 bases, with 11 bases sitting between them. CDR3 in DNA: TGTGCCAGCAGCTTCGAGCCGAGCTCTGGAAACACCATATATTTT. It yields the protein CASSFEPSSGNTIYF.

This chain joins TRBV18 and TRBJ1-2; 8 bases match TRBD1. J was trimmed by 7 bases and V by 0 bases; bases with no gene match: 4. The CDR3 runs 14 residues. Germline V CDR1 and CDR2: KGHSH, LQKENI. The CDR3 bases are TGTGCCAGCTCACCACCGAACACAGGGGGTGGCTACACCTTC. Its translation: CASSPPNTGGGYTF. Based on the CDR3 plus reference TRBV18 and TRBJ1-2, the full variable domain is NAGVMQNPRHLVRRRGQEARLRCSPMKGHSHVYWYRQLPEEGLKFMVYLQKENIIDESGMPKERFSAEFPKEGPSILRIQQVVRGDSAAYFCASSPPNTGGGYTFGSGTRLTVV.

This chain joins TRBV2 and TRBJ1-5, with 8 bases that match TRBD1. Germline loops: CDR1 SNHLY, CDR2 FYNNEI. Trimming removed 5 bases from V and 2 bases from J; junction bases left unmatched: 8. This CDR3 region has 16 residues. This CDR3 is CASSPHRGIGNQPQHF. In DNA, the CDR3 is TGTGCCAGCAGTCCTCACAGGGGGATAGGCAATCAGCCCCAGCATTTT.

V gene TRBV5-1 combines with J gene TRBJ2-2; possible D gene TRBD1, 6 bases. The V gene's germline CDR1 is SGHRS and CDR2 YFSETQ. With 5 bases removed from V and 7 bases from J, the gap between germline ends came to 9 bases. The CDR3 contains 12 residues. The CDR3 nucleotides are TGCGCCAGCAGGACACAGGGCGGGGAGCTGTTTTTT. It translates to CASRTQGGELFF.

This chain joins TRBV9 and TRBJ2-7; 9 bases match TRBD2. The ends lost 0 bases at V and 2 bases at J; junction bases unmatched: 12. The CDR3 totals 18 residues. In germline, CDR1 is SGDLS, CDR2 YYNGEE. The CDR3 region has the DNA TGTGCCAGCAGCGTAGGGGATAGCGGGGGTGCTAAAACCTACGAGCAGTACTTC. Its translation is CASSVGDSGGAKTYEQYF.

The rearrangement joins TRBV5-8 to TRBJ1-5; 8 bases align to TRBD1. Trimming took 6 bases from V and 0 from J; bases not matched to a gene: 8. CDR3 length equals 16 residues. Looked up from germline, CDR1 is SGHTS and CDR2 is YDEGEE. CDR3 sequence reads: CASTPDRADSNQPQHF. Here the CDR3 DNA reads TGTGCCAGCACCCCGGACAGGGCTGATAGCAATCAGCCCCAGCATTTT.

The rearrangement links TRBV25-1 to TRBJ2-7; 7 nucleotides agree with TRBD2. Germline-derived CDR1 and CDR2 are MGHDK and SYGVNS. The CDR3 loop spans 14 amino acids. The V segment lost 8 bases and the J segment 2 bases; nucleotides outside the gene matches: 9. This chain's CDR3 is CASGGGGSTYEQYF. The CDR3, as DNA: TGTGCCAGCGGGGGAGGCGGGAGCACCTACGAGCAGTACTTC.